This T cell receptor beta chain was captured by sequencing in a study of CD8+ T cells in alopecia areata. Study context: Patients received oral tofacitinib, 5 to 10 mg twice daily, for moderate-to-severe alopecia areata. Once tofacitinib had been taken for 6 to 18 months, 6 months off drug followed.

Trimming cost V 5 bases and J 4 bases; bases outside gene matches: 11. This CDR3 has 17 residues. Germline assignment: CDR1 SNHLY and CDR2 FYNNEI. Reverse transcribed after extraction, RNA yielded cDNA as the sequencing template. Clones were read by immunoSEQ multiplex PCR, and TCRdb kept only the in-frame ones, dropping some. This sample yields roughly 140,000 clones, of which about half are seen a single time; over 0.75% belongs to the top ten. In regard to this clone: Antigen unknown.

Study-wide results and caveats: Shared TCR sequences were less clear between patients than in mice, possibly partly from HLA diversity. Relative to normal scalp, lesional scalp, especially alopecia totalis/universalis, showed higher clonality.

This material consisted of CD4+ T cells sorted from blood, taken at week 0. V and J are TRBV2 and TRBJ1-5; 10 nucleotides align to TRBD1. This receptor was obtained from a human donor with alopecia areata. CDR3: CASSTPGQGFGNQPQHF. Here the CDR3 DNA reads TGTGCCAGCAGTACCCCGGGACAGGGGTTTGGAAATCAGCCCCAGCATTTT.